This record concerns one T cell receptor beta chain sequence. This sample stems from a study of blood T cell repertoires in COVID-19. About the research overall: The samples span acute and convalescent COVID-19 from the United States, Italy and Spain. PBMCs, B-cell-depleted T cells, or T cells were the source of the cDNA or gDNA that made up the material.

As handled by the study authors: By means of reference gene primer amplification, nucleated cell counts were estimated. TCRdb keeps only in-frame clones here, not all; method: immunoSEQ multiplex PCR. V and J calls and clone size are given by that table; D and trimming were obtained from the DNA. The profile shows 150,000 to 200,000 clones, roughly 85% of them singletons. The germline gives CDR1 LNHDA, CDR2 SQIVND (reference sequence). The V gene end was trimmed by 4 bases and the J gene end by 5 bases; junction bases not matched to a gene: 10. The CDR3 runs 15 residues. Source material: peripheral blood. The TCR sequence derives from a woman aged 65 to 85 with acute or convalescent COVID-19. V is TRBV19 and J is TRBJ2-5; 7 bases fit TRBD1. The CDR3 sequence is CASSSGGQAFETQYF. CDR3 sequence (DNA): TGTGCCAGTAGTAGTGGCGGACAGGCTTTCGAGACCCAGTACTTC.